This T cell receptor beta chain appears in the sequencing data of a study of monozygotic twins with inflammatory bowel disease. The CDR3 is made up of 11 amino acids. The germline gives CDR1 DFQATT, CDR2 SNEGSKA (reference sequence). Reprocessing the 5' RACE reads, TCRdb reports a single entry for every CDR3 protein and omits DNA. The clone table shows about 150,000 distinct CDR3 sequences, with the ten largest holding 0.95% to 1.5%. The sequencing input was blood. J is TRBJ1-2 and V is TRBV20-1. The receptor was isolated from a human donor with ulcerative colitis or Crohn's disease, or a healthy co-twin of an affected twin (not recorded which). CDR3 loop: CSATPNYGYTF.